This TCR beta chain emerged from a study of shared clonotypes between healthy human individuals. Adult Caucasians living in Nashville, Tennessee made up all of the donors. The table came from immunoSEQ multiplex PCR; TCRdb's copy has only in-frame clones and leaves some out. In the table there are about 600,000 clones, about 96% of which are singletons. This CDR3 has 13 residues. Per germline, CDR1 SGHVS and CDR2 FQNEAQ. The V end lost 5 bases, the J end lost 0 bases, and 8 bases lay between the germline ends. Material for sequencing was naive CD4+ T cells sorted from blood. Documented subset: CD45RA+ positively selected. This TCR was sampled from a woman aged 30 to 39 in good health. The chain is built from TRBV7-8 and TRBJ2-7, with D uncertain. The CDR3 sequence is CASSPHSSYEQYF. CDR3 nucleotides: TGTGCCAGCAGCCCTCATAGCTCCTACGAGCAGTACTTC.